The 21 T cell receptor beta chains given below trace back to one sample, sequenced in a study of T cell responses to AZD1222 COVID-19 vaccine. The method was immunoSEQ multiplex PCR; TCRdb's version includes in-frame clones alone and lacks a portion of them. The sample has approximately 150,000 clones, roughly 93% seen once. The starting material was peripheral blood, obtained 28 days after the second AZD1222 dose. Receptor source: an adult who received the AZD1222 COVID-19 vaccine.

The CDR3 DNA is TGTGCCAGCAGGGACACATATAATTCACCCCTCCACTTT. It translates to CASRDTYNSPLHF. The chain is built from TRBV27 and TRBJ1-6; perhaps TRBD1 as D (5 bases). Germline loops: CDR1 MNHEY, CDR2 SMNVEV (reference sequence). The CDR3 sequence is 13 residues long. Trimming took 6 bases from V and 4 from J, leaving 7 bases between them.

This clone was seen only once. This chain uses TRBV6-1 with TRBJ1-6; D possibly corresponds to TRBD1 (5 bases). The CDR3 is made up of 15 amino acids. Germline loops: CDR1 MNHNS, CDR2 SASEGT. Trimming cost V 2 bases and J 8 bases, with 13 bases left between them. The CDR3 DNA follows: TGTGCCAGCAGTGAACTCCCCAGGGTGGATTCACCCCTCCACTTT. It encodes CASSELPRVDSPLHF.

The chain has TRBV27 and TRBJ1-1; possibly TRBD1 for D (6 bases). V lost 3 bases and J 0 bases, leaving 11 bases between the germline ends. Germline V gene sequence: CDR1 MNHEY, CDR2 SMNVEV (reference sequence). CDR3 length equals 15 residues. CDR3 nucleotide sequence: TGTGCCAGCAGTTTCAGGGGCCCCATGAACACTGAAGCTTTCTTT. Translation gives CASSFRGPMNTEAFF.

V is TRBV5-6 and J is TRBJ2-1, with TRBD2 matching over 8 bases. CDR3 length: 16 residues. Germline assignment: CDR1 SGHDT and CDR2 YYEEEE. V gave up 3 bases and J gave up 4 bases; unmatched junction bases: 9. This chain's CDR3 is CASSWGSGRGYNEQFF. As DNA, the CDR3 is TGTGCCAGCAGCTGGGGAAGCGGGAGAGGTTACAATGAGCAGTTCTTC.

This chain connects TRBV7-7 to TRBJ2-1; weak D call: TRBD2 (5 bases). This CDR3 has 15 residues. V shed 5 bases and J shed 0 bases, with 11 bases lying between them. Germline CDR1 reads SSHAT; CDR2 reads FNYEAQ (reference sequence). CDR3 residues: CASSPDWSSYNEQFF. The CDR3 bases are TGTGCCAGCAGCCCGGACTGGAGCTCCTACAATGAGCAGTTCTTC.

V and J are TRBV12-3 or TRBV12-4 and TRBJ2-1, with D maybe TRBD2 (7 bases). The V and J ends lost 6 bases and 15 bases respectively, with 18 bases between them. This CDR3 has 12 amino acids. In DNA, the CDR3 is TGTGCCAGCAGCCCACAAGGGGGAGGGGGGTTCTTC. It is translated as CASSPQGGGGFF.

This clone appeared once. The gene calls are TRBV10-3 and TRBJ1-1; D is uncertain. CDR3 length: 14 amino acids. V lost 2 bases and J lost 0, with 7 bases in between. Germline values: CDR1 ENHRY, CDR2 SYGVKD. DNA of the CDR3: TGTGCCATCAGTGAGCGAGAAATGAACACTGAAGCTTTCTTT. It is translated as CAISEREMNTEAFF.

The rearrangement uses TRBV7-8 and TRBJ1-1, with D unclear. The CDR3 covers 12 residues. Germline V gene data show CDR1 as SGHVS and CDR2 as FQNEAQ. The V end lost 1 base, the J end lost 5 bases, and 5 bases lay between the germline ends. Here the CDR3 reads CASSLGRTEAFF. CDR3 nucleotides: TGTGCCAGCAGCTTAGGGAGGACTGAAGCTTTCTTT.

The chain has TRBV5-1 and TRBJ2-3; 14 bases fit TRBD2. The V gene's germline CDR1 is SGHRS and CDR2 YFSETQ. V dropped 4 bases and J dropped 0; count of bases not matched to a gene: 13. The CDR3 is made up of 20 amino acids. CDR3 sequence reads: CASSKKTSGRAAFSTDTQYF. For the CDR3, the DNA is TGCGCCAGCAGCAAAAAGACTAGCGGGAGGGCCGCCTTTAGCACAGATACGCAGTATTTT.

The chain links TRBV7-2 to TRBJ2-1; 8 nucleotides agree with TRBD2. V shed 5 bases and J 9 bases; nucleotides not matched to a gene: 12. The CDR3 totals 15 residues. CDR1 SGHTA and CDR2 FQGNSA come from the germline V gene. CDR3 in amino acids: CASSPRGALSLEQFF. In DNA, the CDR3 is TGTGCCAGCAGCCCGCGGGGGGCCCTGTCCCTTGAGCAGTTCTTC.

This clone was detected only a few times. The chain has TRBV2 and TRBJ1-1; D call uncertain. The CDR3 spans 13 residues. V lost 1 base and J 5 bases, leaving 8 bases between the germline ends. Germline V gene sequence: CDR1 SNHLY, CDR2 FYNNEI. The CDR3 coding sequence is TGTGCCAGCAGTGAAGGCCGTCGAACTGAAGCTTTCTTT. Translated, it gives CASSEGRRTEAFF.

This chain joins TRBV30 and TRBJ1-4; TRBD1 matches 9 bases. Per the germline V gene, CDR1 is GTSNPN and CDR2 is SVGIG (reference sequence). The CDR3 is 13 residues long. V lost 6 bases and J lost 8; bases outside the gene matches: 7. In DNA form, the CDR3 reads TGTGCCTGTAGGACAGGGGCTTACGAAAAACTGTTTTTT. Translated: CACRTGAYEKLFF.

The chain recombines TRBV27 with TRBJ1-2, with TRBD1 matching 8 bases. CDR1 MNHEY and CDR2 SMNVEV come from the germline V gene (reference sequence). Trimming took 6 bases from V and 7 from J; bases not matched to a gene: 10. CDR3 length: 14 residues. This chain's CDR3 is CASRSLQGGGGYTF. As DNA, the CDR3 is TGTGCCAGCAGATCCCTACAGGGGGGGGGTGGCTACACCTTC.

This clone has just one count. In DNA, the CDR3 is TGTGCCAGCAGTCGCGGACAGGGGGCGCGGTCCGGGGCCAACGTCCTGACTTTC. Its translation is CASSRGQGARSGANVLTF. This chain joins TRBV6-6 and TRBJ2-6; 11 bases map to TRBD1. Trimming at V came to 5 bases and at J to 4 bases, leaving 10 bases not matched to a gene. There are 18 residues in the CDR3. The V gene's germline CDR1 is MNHNY and CDR2 SVGAGI (reference sequence).

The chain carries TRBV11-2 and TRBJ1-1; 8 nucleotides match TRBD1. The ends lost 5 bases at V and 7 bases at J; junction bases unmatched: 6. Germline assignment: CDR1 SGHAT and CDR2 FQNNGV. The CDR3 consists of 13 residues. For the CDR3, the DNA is TGTGCCAGCAGCGGACAGGGAACCGGTGAAGCTTTCTTT. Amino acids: CASSGQGTGEAFF.

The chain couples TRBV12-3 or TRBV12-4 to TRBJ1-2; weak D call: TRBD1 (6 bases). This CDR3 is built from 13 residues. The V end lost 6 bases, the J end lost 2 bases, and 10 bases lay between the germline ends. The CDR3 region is CASRTGGNYGYTF. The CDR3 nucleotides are TGTGCCAGCAGGACGGGGGGCAACTATGGCTACACCTTC.

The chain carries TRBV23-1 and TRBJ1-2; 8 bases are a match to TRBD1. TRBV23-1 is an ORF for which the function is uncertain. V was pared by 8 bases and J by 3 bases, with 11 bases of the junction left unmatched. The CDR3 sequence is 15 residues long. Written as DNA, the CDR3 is TGCGCCAGCCCAAACTCGACAGGGGATGACTATGGCTACACCTTC. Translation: CASPNSTGDDYGYTF.

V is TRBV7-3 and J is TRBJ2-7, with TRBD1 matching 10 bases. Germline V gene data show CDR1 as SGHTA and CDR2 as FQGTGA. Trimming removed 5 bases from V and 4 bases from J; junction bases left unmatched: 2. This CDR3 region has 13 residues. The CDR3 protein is CASSTDRGYEQYF. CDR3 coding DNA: TGTGCCAGCAGCACGGACAGGGGGTACGAGCAGTACTTC.

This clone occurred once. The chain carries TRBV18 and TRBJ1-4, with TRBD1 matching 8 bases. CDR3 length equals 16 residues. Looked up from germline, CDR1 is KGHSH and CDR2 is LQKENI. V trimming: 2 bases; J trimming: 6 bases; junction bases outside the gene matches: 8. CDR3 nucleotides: TGTGCCAGCTCACCATATCGGGCAGGGGGCGATGAAAAACTGTTTTTT. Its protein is CASSPYRAGGDEKLFF.

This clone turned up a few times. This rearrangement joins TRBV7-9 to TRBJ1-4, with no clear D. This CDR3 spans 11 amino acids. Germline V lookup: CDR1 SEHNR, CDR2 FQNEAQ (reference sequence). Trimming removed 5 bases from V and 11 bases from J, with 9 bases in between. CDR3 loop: CASSALEKLFF. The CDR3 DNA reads TGTGCCAGCAGCGCCCTTGAGAAACTGTTTTTT.

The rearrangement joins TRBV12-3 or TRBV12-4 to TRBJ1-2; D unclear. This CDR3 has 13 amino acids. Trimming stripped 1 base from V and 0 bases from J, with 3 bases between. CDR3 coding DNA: TGTGCCAGCAGTTTAGGGGCTAACTATGGCTACACCTTC. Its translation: CASSLGANYGYTF.